This T cell receptor beta chain stems from a study of molecular identifiers for immune sequencing clone quantification. Whole-study context: Four of five RNA aliquots from approximately 22,000 or 94,000 naive CD8 T cells were sequenced.

Every naive CD8 library was made from between 20,000 and 1,000,000 sorted cells with 10%, 30% or 50% RNA. Germline CDR1 is SQVTM and CDR2 is ANQGSEA. V was clipped by 8 bases and J by 4 bases, with 21 bases between them. CDR3 length: 15 amino acids. Listed TCR primers and previously described methods were used for bulk TCR libraries. TCRdb reanalysed the PCR reads using MiXCR and keeps one entry per CDR3 protein. This table holds some 40,000 distinct CDR3 sequences, approximately 25% found once. Whole-study results and caveats: Barcodes shared by identical TCR molecules could lead to underestimated sizes of highly expanded clones.

A remark on this clonotype: Its antigen is as yet unknown.

The sample consisted of naive CD8+ T cells from blood, with Jurkat cell RNA spiked in. The sample's subset: FACS-sorted CD8+CD4-CCR7+CD45RA+ naive T cells. The sequence was obtained from a human donor in good health. Some libraries in this study had Jurkat cell RNA spiked in. The V gene is TRBV29-1, the J gene TRBJ2-1, with D perhaps assigned TRBD1 or TRBD2 (5 bases each). This CDR3 is CSYRDPPSAYNEQFF. CDR3 bases: TGCAGCTACCGGGACCCCCCTTCGGCGTACAATGAGCAGTTCTTC.